This entry lists 15 T cell receptor beta chains sequenced from one sample in a study of T cells after posttransplantation cyclophosphamide. Only in-frame clones appear in the TCRdb table, and some are missing; sequencing was by immunoSEQ multiplex PCR. The sample records about 20,000 clones, roughly 90% being singletons. Sampled 1 year posttransplant, controls received myeloablative marrow transplants, methotrexate and a calcineurin inhibitor. The specimen was PBMCs, collected after an allogeneic stem cell transplant with a calcineurin inhibitor and methotrexate. These receptors all come from a female patient between 50 and 59 years old who received an allogeneic stem cell transplant from an unrelated donor, was CMV-positive, and had chronic GVHD only. Some T cells may trace back to the graft donor.

The chain links TRBV27 to TRBJ2-7; TRBD1 matches at 7 bases. This CDR3 has 13 amino acids. V lost 6 bases to trimming and J lost 3 bases; unmatched junction nucleotides: 5. Germline V lookup: CDR1 MNHEY, CDR2 SMNVEV (reference sequence). DNA for the CDR3: TGTGCCAGCAGACCCCAGGGGGACTACGAGCAGTACTTC. The encoded protein is CASRPQGDYEQYF.

This clone was seen a handful of times. The V call is TRBV28, the J call TRBJ1-1; TRBD1 might be the D (5 bases). This CDR3 is 12 amino acids long. The ends were cut back, 7 bases at V and 1 base at J, with 7 bases in the middle. Looked up from germline, CDR1 is MDHEN and CDR2 is SYDVKM. The CDR3 sequence: CASTTGNTEAFF. Written as DNA, the CDR3 is TGTGCCAGCACCACAGGGAACACTGAAGCTTTCTTT.

The chain links TRBV19 to TRBJ1-1, with 10 bases fitting TRBD1. Germline values: CDR1 LNHDA, CDR2 SQIVND (reference sequence). V shed 7 bases and J 4 bases; nucleotides not matched to a gene: 6. The CDR3 is 14 residues long. Here the CDR3 reads CASTRTGGATEAFF. For the CDR3, the DNA is TGTGCCAGTACTAGGACAGGGGGTGCCACTGAAGCTTTCTTT.

The chain recombines TRBV10-3 with TRBJ1-4; D is possibly TRBD1 (6 bases). The V end was cut by 0 bases, the J end by 0 bases, with 8 bases between. This CDR3 is 16 amino acids long. The V gene's germline CDR1 is ENHRY and CDR2 SYGVKD. CDR3 in amino acids: CAISESKGATNEKLFF. The CDR3 DNA is TGTGCCATCAGTGAGTCGAAGGGGGCAACTAATGAAAAACTGTTTTTT.

V gene TRBV19 combines with J gene TRBJ2-7, with a possible D match to TRBD1 (6 bases). Trimming shortened V by 6 bases and J by 3 bases, and 12 bases separated the two germline ends. CDR1 LNHDA and CDR2 SQIVND come from the germline V gene (reference sequence). This CDR3 contains 13 residues. The CDR3 is CASSGQSNYEQYF. In DNA form, the CDR3 reads TGTGCCAGTAGCGGACAGAGCAACTACGAGCAGTACTTC.

This clone was picked up a small number of times. The chain recombines TRBV10-3 with TRBJ1-3; 9 nucleotides line up with TRBD1. V was pared by 5 bases and J by 0 bases, with 5 bases of the junction left unmatched. CDR1 and CDR2 (germline): ENHRY, SYGVKD. The CDR3 contains 16 residues. For the CDR3, the DNA is TGTGCCATCAGTACAGGGGGCGCGAGCTCTGGAAACACCATATATTTT. This codes for CAISTGGASSGNTIYF.

The chain employs TRBV28 and TRBJ1-1, with no clear D. Trimming shortened V by 4 bases and J by 4 bases, and 16 bases separated the two germline ends. Germline CDR1 MDHEN, CDR2 SYDVKM. This CDR3 spans 15 amino acids. This CDR3 reads CASSWLVSEGTEAFF. DNA for the CDR3: TGTGCCAGCAGTTGGTTGGTCAGCGAGGGCACTGAAGCTTTCTTT.

V is TRBV25-1 and J is TRBJ1-3; TRBD1 is a possible D gene (6 bases). The CDR3 contains 15 residues. The germline V gene has CDR1 MGHDK and CDR2 SYGVNS. Trimming left V 6 bases short and J 0 bases short, with 12 bases between. The DNA for the CDR3 is TGTGCCAGCAGAGAGACAGGACGCTCTGGAAACACCATATATTTT. This gives the protein CASRETGRSGNTIYF.

The rearrangement uses TRBV19 and TRBJ2-2, with 9 bases aligning to TRBD2. The junction had 5 bases not matched to a gene; V was cut back by 5 bases and J by 4 bases. The CDR3 is 15 amino acids. Germline loops: CDR1 LNHDA, CDR2 SQIVND (reference sequence). CDR3 loop: CASSLAGGTTGELFF. The CDR3 DNA is TGTGCCAGTAGTTTGGCGGGAGGGACCACCGGGGAGCTGTTTTTT.

The count of this clone is one. The rearrangement joins TRBV27 to TRBJ2-1, with 11 nucleotides matching TRBD2. The CDR3 has 16 amino acids. The germline V gene encodes CDR1 MNHEY and CDR2 SMNVEV (reference sequence). Trimming removed 0 bases from V and 6 bases from J; junction bases left unmatched: 4. The CDR3 region is CASSLSASGRINEQFF. The CDR3 DNA follows: TGTGCCAGCAGTTTATCAGCTAGCGGGAGGATCAATGAGCAGTTCTTC.

The rearrangement links TRBV29-1 to TRBJ2-1; D might be TRBD2 (6 bases). The ends were cut back, 6 bases at V and 6 bases at J, with 6 bases in the middle. Germline-derived CDR1 and CDR2 are SQVTM and ANQGSEA. The CDR3 covers 10 residues. DNA for the CDR3: TGCAGCGTGGGGGGCAATGAGCAGTTCTTC. Translating it yields CSVGGNEQFF.

This sequence joins TRBV14 and TRBJ1-6; perhaps TRBD1 as D (5 bases). The CDR3 covers 14 residues. Deletions cut 0 bases from V and 7 bases from J, with 7 bases between. Per the germline V gene, CDR1 is SGHDN and CDR2 is FVKESK. DNA of the CDR3: TGTGCCAGCAGCCAAGAGACAGAGAATTCACCCCTCCACTTT. Amino acids: CASSQETENSPLHF.

The chain combines TRBV29-1 with TRBJ2-5, with D uncertain. The germline gives CDR1 SQVTM, CDR2 ANQGSEA. Trimming shortened V by 0 bases and J by 2 bases, and 10 bases separated the two germline ends. The CDR3 has 14 amino acids. This CDR3 reads CSVEDYAEQETQYF. DNA for the CDR3: TGCAGCGTTGAAGATTACGCAGAACAAGAGACCCAGTACTTC.

V usage is TRBV27 and J usage is TRBJ1-1; 8 positions match TRBD1. V was clipped by 5 bases and J by 11 bases; unmatched bases: 13. CDR1 and CDR2 (germline): MNHEY, SMNVEV (reference sequence). This CDR3 comprises 14 residues. The CDR3 loop is CASSGWTGQTVAFF. The CDR3 DNA sequence: TGTGCCAGCAGTGGCTGGACAGGGCAAACTGTTGCTTTCTTT.

The chain joins TRBV6-5 to TRBJ2-5; D gene ambiguous. The CDR3 consists of 14 residues. V was pared by 0 bases and J by 5 bases, with 10 bases between. The germline V gene has CDR1 MNHEY and CDR2 SVGAGI. The CDR3 here is CASSYSSRFETQYF. CDR3 coding DNA: TGTGCCAGCAGTTACTCGAGCCGGTTTGAGACCCAGTACTTC.